The T cell receptor beta chain under discussion was sequenced for a study of vaccination effects on CD4 cells after COVID-19. ViraFEST assay sequencing came after antigen-specific CD4+ T cells were expanded with viral peptide pools. Cultured cells yielded isolated CD4+ T cells after 10 days. None of the vaccinated had previously contracted SARS-CoV-2, and their nucleocapsid antibodies tested negative. Half-medium changes using IL-2 medium occurred on days 3 and 7. Broader study findings: The study enrolled few convalescent patients and sampled no early post-infection timepoints.

As to this clone: Its antigen remains unknown.

Method: immunoSEQ multiplex PCR; TCRdb's copy keeps in-frame clones and lacks some. Of 65,000 to 90,000 clones listed, around 79% are singletons. CDR3 length: 14 residues. Germline-derived CDR1 and CDR2 are SEHNR and FQNEAQ (reference sequence). Trimming took off 7 bases at V and 3 bases at J, with 10 bases between the two ends. The sequences come from CD4+ T cells from PBMCs cultured with HCoV-NL63 spike peptides, collected before COVID-19 vaccination. The sequence was obtained from a human donor who received a COVID-19 vaccine. The chain carries TRBV7-9 and TRBJ2-6, with D possibly TRBD1 on 6 matching bases. The CDR3 loop is CASTPGDGANVLTF. For the CDR3, the DNA is TGTGCCAGCACCCCAGGGGATGGGGCCAACGTCCTGACTTTC.